This T cell receptor (beta chain) was sequenced in a study of vaccination effects on CD4 cells after COVID-19. Study background: Every well housed more than 1.5 million PBMC, which grew in culture alongside 10 IU/ml IL-2 and 10 ug/ml peptides.

A word on this clone: Its antigen is undetermined.

Study findings and constraints: There was marked clonal contraction among infection- and vaccine-induced clones late after vaccination.

Germline V CDR1 and CDR2: MDHEN, SYDVKM. The CDR3 contains 13 residues. V was clipped by 6 bases and J by 2 bases, with 11 bases between them. Isolating CD4+ T cells followed more than eight days of culture. At days 3 and 7, half of the medium was exchanged for IL-2 medium. Repertoires were generated with immunoSEQ multiplex PCR, while TCRdb's copy carries only in-frame clones and drops some. The sample shows about 25,000 clones, roughly four fifths of them seen only once. V is TRBV28 and J is TRBJ2-7, with D hard to call. This clonotype was sampled from a human donor who received a COVID-19 vaccine. This material consisted of CD4+ T cells from PBMCs cultured without peptide, taken before COVID-19 vaccination. CDR3: CASRPGPAYEQYF. In DNA, the CDR3 is TGTGCCAGCAGACCTGGACCGGCCTACGAGCAGTACTTC.